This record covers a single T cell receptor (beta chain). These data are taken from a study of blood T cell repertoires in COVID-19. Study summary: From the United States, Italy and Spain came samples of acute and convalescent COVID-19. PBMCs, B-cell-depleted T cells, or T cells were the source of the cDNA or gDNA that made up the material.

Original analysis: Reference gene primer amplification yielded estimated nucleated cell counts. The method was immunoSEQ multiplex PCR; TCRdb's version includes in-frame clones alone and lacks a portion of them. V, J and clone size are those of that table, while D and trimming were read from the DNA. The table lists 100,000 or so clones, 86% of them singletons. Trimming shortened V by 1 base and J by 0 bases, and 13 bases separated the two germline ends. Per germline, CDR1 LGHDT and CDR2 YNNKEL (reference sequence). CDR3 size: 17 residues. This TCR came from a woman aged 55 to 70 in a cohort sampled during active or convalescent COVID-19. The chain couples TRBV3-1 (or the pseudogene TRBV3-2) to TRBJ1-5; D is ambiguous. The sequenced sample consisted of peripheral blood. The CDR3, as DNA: TGTGCCAGCAGCCAAGCCCCGACTTCCCATAGCAATCAGCCCCAGCATTTT. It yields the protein CASSQAPTSHSNQPQHF.